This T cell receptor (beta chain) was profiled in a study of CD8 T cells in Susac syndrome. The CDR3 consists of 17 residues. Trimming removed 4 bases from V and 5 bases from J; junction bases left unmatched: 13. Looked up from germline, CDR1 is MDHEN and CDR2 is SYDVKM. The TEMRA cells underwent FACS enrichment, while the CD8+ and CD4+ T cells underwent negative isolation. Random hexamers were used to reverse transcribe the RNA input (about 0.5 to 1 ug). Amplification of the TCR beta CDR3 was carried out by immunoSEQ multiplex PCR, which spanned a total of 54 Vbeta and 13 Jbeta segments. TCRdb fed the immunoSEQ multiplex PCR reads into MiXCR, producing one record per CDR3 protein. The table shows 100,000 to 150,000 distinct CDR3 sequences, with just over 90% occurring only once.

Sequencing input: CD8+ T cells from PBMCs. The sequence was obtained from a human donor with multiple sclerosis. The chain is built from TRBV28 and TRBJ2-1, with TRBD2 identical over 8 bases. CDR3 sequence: CASSSLMGGRSHNEQFF. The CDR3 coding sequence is TGTGCCAGCAGTTCATTAATGGGCGGGAGGAGCCACAATGAGCAGTTCTTC.